The following is a T cell receptor beta chain sequence with its context. This specimen belongs to a study of T-cell reconstitution after alpha-beta-depleted transplantation in children. Unique molecular identifiers were used to barcode this TCRbeta library. Each CDR3 protein is one row after TCRdb ran MiXCR on the PCR reads. The table records some 600,000 distinct CDR3 sequences, 10% to 15% of them present only once. The CDR3 covers 15 residues. The V gene's germline CDR1 is SGDLS and CDR2 YYNGEE. J was trimmed by 4 bases and V by 3 bases; bases with no gene match: 8. The receptor was isolated from a male patient between 10 and 17 years old who had a stem cell transplant for acute myeloid leukemia, so the T cells may come from the graft donor. The sequencing here drew on PBMCs, mostly from graft donor cells, taken 360 days after TCRalphabeta/CD19-depleted stem cell transplant. The V call is TRBV9, the J call TRBJ2-7; TRBD1 aligns across 9 bases. The CDR3 region is CASSETGTGPYEQYF. The CDR3 bases are TGTGCCAGCAGCGAAACCGGGACAGGGCCGTACGAGCAGTACTTC.